This TCR beta chain was sequenced during a study of CD8 T cells in Susac syndrome. Reverse transcription used about 0.5 to 1 ug RNA and random hexamers. Each CDR3 protein is one row after TCRdb ran MiXCR on the immunoSEQ multiplex PCR reads. This sample has roughly 120,000 distinct CDR3 sequences, with over 85% found just once. Sequencing of TCR beta was performed on blood CD8+ T cells and on blood CD4+ T cells. TEMRA cells were enriched by FACS, and CD4+ and CD8+ T cells were negatively isolated. The CDR3 runs to 15 residues. With 6 bases removed from V and 2 bases from J, the gap between germline ends came to 17 bases. Germline V gene data show CDR1 as WNHNN and CDR2 as SYGVQD (reference sequence).

The sequence was collected from a human donor with multiple sclerosis. The V and J genes are TRBV10-1 and TRBJ2-7, with D maybe TRBD1 (7 bases). Sequenced input: CD8+ T cells from PBMCs. CDR3 nucleotides: TGCGCCAGCAGCGAAAACGACAGGGAGGCCTACGAGCAGTACTTC. Protein: CASSENDREAYEQYF.